The 18 T cell receptor beta chains listed next were all sequenced from one sample in a study of T-cell memory formation after mild COVID-19. Each CDR3 protein gets one entry after TCRdb re-called the 5' RACE reads with MiXCR. The sample holds just under 550,000 distinct CDR3 sequences, around 21% seen once. Sequencing was carried out using PBMCs or a T cell subset sorted from them (not recorded which). These receptor sequences come from an adult woman who had mild COVID-19 (a few samples of this study predate the infection). Cell type and time point are not known.

This clonotype was observed a handful of times. CDR3 residues: CASQTLRQGDTGELFF. The CDR3, as DNA: TGTGCCAGCCAAACGCTCCGACAGGGGGACACCGGGGAGCTGTTTTTT. V and J are TRBV5-6 and TRBJ2-2; 9 bases map to TRBD1. CDR1 SGHDT and CDR2 YYEEEE come from the germline V gene. This CDR3 spans 16 amino acids. The trim removed 7 bases at V and 3 bases at J, leaving 10 bases unmatched.

This clonotype was detected only a few times. The chain employs TRBV12-3 or TRBV12-4 and TRBJ2-1; 10 bases fit TRBD2. The CDR3 is 15 residues long. V was clipped by 6 bases and J by 5 bases; unmatched bases: 7. CDR3 sequence (DNA): TGTGCCAGCAGCCCTAGGACTAGCGGTAACAATGAGCAGTTCTTC. Translation: CASSPRTSGNNEQFF.

V is TRBV12-3 or TRBV12-4 and J is TRBJ1-2, with D unclear. Trimming pared 10 bases from V and 7 bases from J, leaving 16 bases between. This CDR3 has 12 residues. CDR3 bases: TGTGCCATCAAACGGACTGGGTCTGGCTACACCTTC. This encodes CAIKRTGSGYTF.

This clonotype came up a few times. The genes are TRBV7-9 and TRBJ2-1, with 11 positions matching TRBD2. Germline V gene data show CDR1 as SEHNR and CDR2 as FQNEAQ (reference sequence). There are 19 residues in the CDR3. V gave up 7 bases and J gave up 0 bases; unmatched junction bases: 14. The DNA for the CDR3 is TGTGCCAGCACCAGTCGAGTGCTAGCGGGAGGCTACTCCTACAATGAGCAGTTCTTC. Protein sequence: CASTSRVLAGGYSYNEQFF.

This sequence joins TRBV20-1 and TRBJ2-1, with TRBD2 identical over 14 bases. CDR3 length: 16 amino acids. The J segment lost 0 bases and the V segment lost 4 bases, leaving 2 bases of the junction unmatched. Germline values: CDR1 DFQATT, CDR2 SNEGSKA (reference sequence). DNA of the CDR3: TGCAGTGCTACCGGGACTAGCGGGAGCTCCTACAATGAGCAGTTCTTC. It encodes CSATGTSGSSYNEQFF.

A few counts support this clonotype. CDR3: CASSQLTGGYETQYF. CDR3 bases: TGCGCCAGCAGCCAACTCACAGGGGGCTACGAGACCCAGTACTTC. The genes are TRBV4-1 and TRBJ2-5; TRBD1 agrees at 9 bases. V shed 2 bases, J shed 5 bases, and the junction held 6 bases outside the gene matches. Germline CDR1 reads MGHRA; CDR2 reads YSYEKL. The CDR3 is 15 residues long.

The chain links TRBV11-2 to TRBJ2-3; D assignment may be TRBD1 or TRBD2 (5 bases each). This CDR3 is 12 amino acids long. The V gene's germline CDR1 is SGHAT and CDR2 FQNNGV. The V and J ends lost 5 bases and 9 bases respectively, with 12 bases between them. The CDR3 reads CASSRGWGTQYF. The CDR3 bases are TGTGCCAGCAGCCGGGGATGGGGGACGCAGTATTTT.

This clonotype has just a few counts. This chain joins TRBV5-6 and TRBJ1-1; 10 bases line up with TRBD1. This CDR3 is 17 amino acids long. Germline CDR1 is SGHDT and CDR2 is YYEEEE. Trimming removed 3 bases from V and 4 bases from J; junction bases left unmatched: 12. The CDR3 is CASSSVWTGGEGTEAFF. CDR3 sequence (DNA): TGTGCCAGCAGCTCTGTTTGGACAGGGGGGGAGGGCACTGAAGCTTTCTTT.

The genes are TRBV12-3 or TRBV12-4 and TRBJ1-3; TRBD1 is a possible D gene (6 bases). CDR3 length: 14 amino acids. With 6 bases removed from V and 3 bases from J, the gap between germline ends came to 12 bases. The CDR3, as DNA: TGTGCCAGCAGCCCCACAGGGTTTGGAAACACCATATATTTT. Translating it yields CASSPTGFGNTIYF.

The table lists this clonotype with a few counts. V gene TRBV9 combines with J gene TRBJ2-3, with 7 bases that match TRBD2. Per the germline V gene, CDR1 is SGDLS and CDR2 is YYNGEE. This CDR3 has 17 amino acids. The junction had 7 bases not matched to a gene; V was cut back by 0 bases and J by 0 bases. CDR3 nucleotide sequence: TGTGCCAGCAGCGTAGGCCCCCTAGCGGTTAGCACAGATACGCAGTATTTT. Amino acid sequence: CASSVGPLAVSTDTQYF.

In its sample, this clonotype was seen a few times. This rearrangement joins TRBV27 to TRBJ2-7, with D tentatively TRBD2 (6 bases). V shed 4 bases and J shed 7 bases, with 17 bases lying between them. CDR1 and CDR2 from the germline V gene are MNHEY and SMNVEV (reference sequence). The CDR3 contains 14 residues. DNA for the CDR3: TGTGCCAGCAGTTACGGGAGTGGTAATGTTGAGCAGTACTTC. This translates into CASSYGSGNVEQYF.

This clonotype came up once. The chain joins TRBV7-9 to TRBJ2-3, with a weak D call TRBD2 (5 bases). The V gene's germline CDR1 is SEHNR and CDR2 FQNEAQ (reference sequence). This CDR3 is 15 amino acids long. V gave up 3 bases and J gave up 2 bases, with 12 bases separating them. In DNA form, the CDR3 reads TGTGCCAGCAGCTTGGATAGCGCATACACAGATACGCAGTATTTT. Its protein product is CASSLDSAYTDTQYF.

This clonotype was detected many times. The chain joins TRBV5-1 to TRBJ2-5; D uncertain. V was cut by 3 bases and J by 4 bases, with 16 bases left in between. CDR3 length: 15 residues. CDR1 and CDR2 from the germline V gene are SGHRS and YFSETQ. The CDR3 nucleotides read TGCGCCAGCAGCTCTGACAATCCCGGTACAGAGACCCAGTACTTC. Its translation is CASSSDNPGTETQYF. Drawing the rest from reference TRBV5-1 and TRBJ2-5, the complete variable domain is KAGVTQTPRYLIKTRGQQVTLSCSPISGHRSVSWYQQTPGQGLQFLFEYFSETQRNKGNFPGRFSGRQFSNSRSEMNVSTLELGDSALYLCASSSDNPGTETQYFGPGTRLLVL.

This rearrangement joins TRBV7-2 to TRBJ2-6, with D possibly being TRBD1 (5 bases). Trimming shortened V by 6 bases and J by 0 bases, and 9 bases separated the two germline ends. The CDR3 sequence is 15 residues long. Germline CDR1 SGHTA, CDR2 FQGNSA. DNA of the CDR3: TGTGCCAGCAGAATCGACAGCTCTGGGGCCAACGTCCTGACTTTC. This translates into CASRIDSSGANVLTF.

This clonotype has just a few counts. This rearrangement joins TRBV6-5 to TRBJ2-2, with 7 bases matching TRBD1. There are 16 residues in the CDR3. With 6 bases clipped from V and 7 bases from J, the junction kept 14 bases outside the gene matches. Germline V gives CDR1 MNHEY, CDR2 SVGAGI. This CDR3 is CASSPYRTGIGGELFF. CDR3 in DNA: TGTGCCAGCAGCCCTTATAGGACAGGAATTGGCGGGGAGCTGTTTTTT.

This clonotype was counted a few times. V gene TRBV27 combines with J gene TRBJ2-7; a possible D gene is TRBD1 (5 bases). This CDR3 region has 13 residues. Deletions cut 3 bases from V and 8 bases from J, with 14 bases between. Germline-derived CDR1 and CDR2 are MNHEY and SMNVEV (reference sequence). The CDR3 DNA sequence: TGTGCCAGCAGTTTTGGGGCTGTTGTAAAGCAGTACTTC. Amino acids: CASSFGAVVKQYF.

This clonotype came up many times. A read error may produce the germline difference seen at one junction end. The chain carries TRBV19 and TRBJ2-7, with unresolved D. The CDR3 is 15 amino acids. Looked up from germline, CDR1 is LNHDA and CDR2 is SQIVND (reference sequence). The CDR3: CASSISGETAYAQYF. The DNA for the CDR3 is TGTGCCAGTAGTATATCAGGAGAGACGGCCTACGCGCAGTACTTC.

This clonotype has a handful of counts. The chain has TRBV7-9 and TRBJ2-1; TRBD2 matches at 10 bases. This CDR3 comprises 16 residues. Losses at the gene ends were 1 base for V and 10 bases for J; bases not matched to a gene: 10. The germline CDR1 and CDR2 sequences are SEHNR and FQNEAQ (reference sequence). The CDR3 protein is CASSLVASGGQREQFF. In nucleotides, the CDR3 is TGTGCCAGCAGCTTAGTGGCTAGCGGGGGCCAGAGAGAGCAGTTCTTC.